These 3 T cell receptor beta chains were sequenced from one sample in a study of T cell responses to AZD1222 COVID-19 vaccine. TCRdb's table, derived via immunoSEQ multiplex PCR, lists solely in-frame clones and lacks some. The sample has roughly 99,000 clones; about nine tenths are singletons. Source: peripheral blood, taken 28 days after the second AZD1222 dose. The receptors originated from an adult who received the AZD1222 COVID-19 vaccine.

The rearrangement uses TRBV10-2 and TRBJ1-5; D is ambiguous. Germline V gives CDR1 WSHSY, CDR2 SAAADI. The CDR3 spans 14 residues. V was trimmed by 3 bases and J by 0 bases, leaving 6 bases between them. This CDR3 reads CASSDTTSNQPQHF. As DNA, the CDR3 is TGCGCCAGCAGTGATACGACTAGCAATCAGCCCCAGCATTTT.

The chain couples TRBV14 to TRBJ2-2; possible D gene TRBD2, 7 bases. V lost 1 base to trimming and J lost 5 bases, with 20 bases between them. Per germline, CDR1 SGHDN and CDR2 FVKESK. The CDR3 has 18 amino acids. The DNA for the CDR3 is TGTGCCAGCAGCCAAGCAGGCGGGAGAGGGGGAAAGACCGGGGAGCTGTTTTTT. Translated: CASSQAGGRGGKTGELFF. The whole variable domain, filled in from reference TRBV14 and TRBJ2-2, reads EAGVTQFPSHSVIEKGQTVTLRCDPISGHDNLYWYRRVMGKEIKFLLHFVKESKQDESGMPNNRFLAERTGGTYSTLKVQPAELEDSGVYFCASSQAGGRGGKTGELFFGEGSRLTVL.

The chain is built from TRBV11-1 and TRBJ1-2; D might be TRBD1 (5 bases). The CDR3 contains 14 residues. V gave up 6 bases and J gave up 2 bases, with 13 bases separating them. CDR1 is SGHAT, CDR2 FQDESV, per germline (reference sequence). The CDR3 region is CASSPGTLNYGYTF. CDR3 coding DNA: TGTGCCAGCAGTCCCGGGACCCTGAACTATGGCTACACCTTC.